This T cell receptor beta chain was sequenced for a study of T cell responses to AZD1222 COVID-19 vaccine. Study-level information: Combined were second doses at about 4 or about 12 weeks. Overall study findings and caveats: In all cases, repertoires were sampled only after the peak T cell response.

Remarks on this clone: Its antigen remains unknown.

Looked up from germline, CDR1 is SGHRS and CDR2 is YFSETQ. CDR3 length equals 15 residues. The V and J ends lost 2 bases and 6 bases respectively, with 16 bases between them. Some clones are missing from TCRdb's copy, which holds only in-frame ones; the method was immunoSEQ multiplex PCR. In the table there are 200,000 to 300,000 clones, just over 90% of which are singletons. The starting material was peripheral blood, obtained on day 0 of AZD1222 vaccination. This TCR was sampled from an adult in good health. The rearrangement links TRBV5-1 to TRBJ2-3; perhaps D is TRBD1 or TRBD2 (5 bases each). The DNA of the CDR3 is TGCGCCAGCAGCTTTGGACGGGGCGTAGGTGATACGCAGTATTTT. As protein: CASSFGRGVGDTQYF.